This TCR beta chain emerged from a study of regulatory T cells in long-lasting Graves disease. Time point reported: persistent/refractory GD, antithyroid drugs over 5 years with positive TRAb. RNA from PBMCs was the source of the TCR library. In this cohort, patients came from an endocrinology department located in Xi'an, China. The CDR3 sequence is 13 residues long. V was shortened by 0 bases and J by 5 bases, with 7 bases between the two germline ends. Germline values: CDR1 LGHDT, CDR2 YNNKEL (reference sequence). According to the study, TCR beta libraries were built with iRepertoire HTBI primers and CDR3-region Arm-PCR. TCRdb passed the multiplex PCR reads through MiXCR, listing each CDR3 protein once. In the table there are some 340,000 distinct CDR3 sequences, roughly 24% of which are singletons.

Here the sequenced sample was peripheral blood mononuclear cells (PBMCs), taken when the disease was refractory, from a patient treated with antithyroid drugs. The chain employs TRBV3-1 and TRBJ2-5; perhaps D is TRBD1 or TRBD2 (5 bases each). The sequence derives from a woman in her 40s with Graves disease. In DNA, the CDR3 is TGTGCCAGCAGCCAAGATTGGGGGGAGACCCAGTACTTC. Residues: CASSQDWGETQYF.